These T cell receptor beta chains were read from a single sample in a study of cytomegalovirus exposure and HLA in healthy donors. Clones were read by immunoSEQ multiplex PCR, and TCRdb kept only the in-frame ones, dropping some. The sample shows about 160,000 clones, roughly 79% of them seen only once. Sequenced input: PBMCs. Receptors originate from a woman aged 50 to 60 in good health and CMV-seronegative. CDR3s include the opening cysteine and the closing phenylalanine or tryptophan. D genes are given only for firm matches. For some rows the clone size is stated as once, few or many, or as a class when expanded; others skip it.

d_call: .
clone_size: few
v_call: TRBV21-1
j_call: TRBJ2-5
cdr3_aa: CASSRLWTGGGSETQYF
cdr3_nt: TGTGCCAGCAGCAGACTCTGGACAGGGGGAGGGTCGGAGACCCAGTACTTC

d_call: .
clone_size: .
v_call: TRBV29-1
j_call: TRBJ1-1
cdr3_aa: CSVLGEMNTEAFF
cdr3_nt: TGCAGCGTCCTCGGGGAAATGAACACTGAAGCTTTCTTT

d_call: .
clone_size: .
v_call: TRBV9
j_call: TRBJ2-7
cdr3_aa: CASSLPARELYEQYF
cdr3_nt: TGTGCCAGCAGCCTCCCGGCGCGGGAATTATACGAGCAGTACTTC

d_call: .
clone_size: .
v_call: TRBV7-2
j_call: TRBJ2-5
cdr3_aa: CASSFSGFQETQYF
cdr3_nt: TGTGCCAGCAGCTTTAGCGGATTCCAAGAGACCCAGTACTTC

d_call: TRBD1
clone_size: .
v_call: TRBV2
j_call: TRBJ2-5
cdr3_aa: CASSIDRGIQETQYF
cdr3_nt: TGTGCCAGCAGTATTGACAGGGGTATCCAAGAGACCCAGTACTTC

d_call: TRBD1
clone_size: .
v_call: TRBV7-4
j_call: TRBJ1-5
cdr3_aa: CASSRANRGVQPQHF
cdr3_nt: TGTGCCAGCAGCCGCGCAAACAGGGGCGTCCAGCCCCAGCATTTT

d_call: TRBD2
clone_size: .
v_call: TRBV2
j_call: TRBJ2-2
cdr3_aa: CASSVPLAEGGTGELFF
cdr3_nt: TGTGCCAGCAGTGTTCCACTAGCGGAAGGAGGAACCGGGGAGCTGTTTTTT

d_call: .
clone_size: .
v_call: TRBV7-2
j_call: TRBJ1-1
cdr3_aa: CASNDPRYTEAFF
cdr3_nt: TGTGCCAGCAACGATCCCAGGTACACTGAAGCTTTCTTT

d_call: .
clone_size: .
v_call: TRBV19
j_call: TRBJ1-5
cdr3_aa: CASSRDDRNQPQHF
cdr3_nt: TGTGCCAGTAGTAGAGACGACAGAAATCAGCCCCAGCATTTT

d_call: .
clone_size: .
v_call: TRBV5-1
j_call: TRBJ2-7
cdr3_aa: CASMKTGFYEQYF
cdr3_nt: TGCGCCAGCATGAAGACAGGATTCTACGAGCAGTACTTC

d_call: .
clone_size: .
v_call: TRBV5-4
j_call: TRBJ1-4
cdr3_aa: CASSLQDGGVQEKLFF
cdr3_nt: TGTGCCAGCAGCCTCCAGGACGGAGGCGTCCAGGAAAAACTGTTTTTT

d_call: .
clone_size: .
v_call: TRBV5-8
j_call: TRBJ1-1
cdr3_aa: CASTSPARGALEAFF
cdr3_nt: TGTGCCAGCACCTCCCCCGCCCGGGGGGCTCTTGAAGCTTTCTTT

d_call: TRBD2
clone_size: .
v_call: TRBV5-4
j_call: TRBJ2-7
cdr3_aa: CASSFSGTAYEQYF
cdr3_nt: TGTGCCAGCAGCTTTAGCGGGACGGCCTACGAGCAGTACTTC

d_call: .
clone_size: .
v_call: TRBV6-1
j_call: TRBJ2-7
cdr3_aa: CASSPLYEQYF
cdr3_nt: TGTGCCAGCAGTCCCCTCTACGAGCAGTACTTC

d_call: TRBD1
clone_size: .
v_call: TRBV7-9
j_call: TRBJ2-5
cdr3_aa: CASSPPGTEKETQYF
cdr3_nt: TGTGCCAGCAGCCCGCCCGGGACAGAGAAAGAGACCCAGTACTTC

d_call: TRBD1
clone_size: .
v_call: TRBV15
j_call: TRBJ1-5
cdr3_aa: CATSRHDRAPDRPQHF
cdr3_nt: TGTGCCACCAGCAGACACGACAGGGCACCTGACCGGCCCCAGCATTTT

d_call: .
clone_size: .
v_call: TRBV4-2
j_call: TRBJ2-4
cdr3_aa: CASSQQLAKNIQYF
cdr3_nt: TGTGCCAGCAGCCAACAGTTAGCCAAAAACATTCAGTACTTC

d_call: TRBD1
clone_size: once
v_call: TRBV5-4
j_call: TRBJ1-2
cdr3_aa: CASSSRDRNYGYTF
cdr3_nt: TGTGCCAGCAGTTCGAGGGACAGGAACTATGGCTACACCTTC

d_call: TRBD1
clone_size: once
v_call: TRBV5-6
j_call: TRBJ2-3
cdr3_aa: CASSLITGGSDTQYF
cdr3_nt: TGTGCCAGCAGCTTGATAACAGGGGGTTCAGATACGCAGTATTTT

d_call: .
clone_size: .
v_call: TRBV27
j_call: TRBJ1-2
cdr3_aa: CASSSLVGGVDGYTF
cdr3_nt: TGTGCCAGCAGTTCCCTCGTTGGGGGCGTTGATGGCTACACCTTC

d_call: TRBD1
clone_size: few
v_call: TRBV4-1
j_call: TRBJ1-1
cdr3_aa: CASSQGDSGTEAFF
cdr3_nt: TGCGCCAGCAGCCAAGGGGACAGTGGGACTGAAGCTTTCTTT

d_call: TRBD1
clone_size: .
v_call: TRBV19
j_call: TRBJ2-5
cdr3_aa: CASSAGGYIETQYF
cdr3_nt: TGTGCCAGTAGTGCAGGGGGCTATATAGAGACCCAGTACTTC

d_call: .
clone_size: .
v_call: TRBV15
j_call: TRBJ1-5
cdr3_aa: CATSRDPAARNQPQHF
cdr3_nt: TGTGCCACCAGCAGAGATCCCGCGGCACGCAATCAGCCCCAGCATTTT

d_call: TRBD1
clone_size: few
v_call: TRBV5-4
j_call: TRBJ2-7
cdr3_aa: CASSSRDRGEQYF
cdr3_nt: TGTGCCAGCAGCAGCCGGGACAGGGGGGAGCAGTACTTC

d_call: .
clone_size: .
v_call: TRBV5-4
j_call: TRBJ1-1
cdr3_aa: CASSQAGGTEAFF
cdr3_nt: TGTGCCAGCAGCCAGGCGGGGGGCACTGAAGCTTTCTTT

d_call: TRBD1
clone_size: .
v_call: TRBV18
j_call: TRBJ2-7
cdr3_aa: CASSPWTGREQYF
cdr3_nt: TGTGCCAGCTCACCGTGGACAGGGCGCGAGCAGTACTTC